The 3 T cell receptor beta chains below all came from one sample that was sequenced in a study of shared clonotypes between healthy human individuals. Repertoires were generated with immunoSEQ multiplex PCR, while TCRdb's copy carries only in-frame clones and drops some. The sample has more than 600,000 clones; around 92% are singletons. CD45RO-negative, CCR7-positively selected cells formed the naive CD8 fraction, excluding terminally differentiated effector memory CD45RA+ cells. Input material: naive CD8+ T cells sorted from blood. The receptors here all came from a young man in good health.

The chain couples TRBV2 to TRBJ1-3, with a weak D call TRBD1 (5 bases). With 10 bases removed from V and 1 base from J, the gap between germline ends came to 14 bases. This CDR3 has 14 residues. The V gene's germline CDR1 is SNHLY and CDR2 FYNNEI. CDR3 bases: TGTGCCACCCTGGGTGGGGGTTCTGGAAACACCATATATTTT. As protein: CATLGGGSGNTIYF.

CDR3 bases: TGTGCCAGCAGAGGGGGCCTGAACACTGAAGCTTTCTTT. Residues: CASRGGLNTEAFF. J is TRBJ1-1 and V is TRBV5-6; 7 bases align to TRBD1. The V gene end was trimmed by 5 bases and the J gene end by 0 bases; junction bases not matched to a gene: 1. The V gene's germline CDR1 is SGHDT and CDR2 YYEEEE. The CDR3 has 13 amino acids.

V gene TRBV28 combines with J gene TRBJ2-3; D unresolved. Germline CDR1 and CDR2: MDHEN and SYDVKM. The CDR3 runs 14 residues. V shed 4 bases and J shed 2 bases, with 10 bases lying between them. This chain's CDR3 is CASSSDRATDTQYF. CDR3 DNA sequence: TGTGCCAGCAGTTCGGATAGGGCCACAGATACGCAGTATTTT.